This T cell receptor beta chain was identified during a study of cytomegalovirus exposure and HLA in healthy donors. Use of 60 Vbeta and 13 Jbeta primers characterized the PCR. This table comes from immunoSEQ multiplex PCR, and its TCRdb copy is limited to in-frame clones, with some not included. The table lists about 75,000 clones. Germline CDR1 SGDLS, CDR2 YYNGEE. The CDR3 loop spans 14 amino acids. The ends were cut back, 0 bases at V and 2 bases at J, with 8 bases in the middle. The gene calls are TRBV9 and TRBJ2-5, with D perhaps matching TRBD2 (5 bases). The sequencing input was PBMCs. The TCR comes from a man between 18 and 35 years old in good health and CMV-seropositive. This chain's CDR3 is CASSVGTAQETQYF. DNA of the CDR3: TGTGCCAGCAGCGTAGGGACTGCGCAAGAGACCCAGTACTTC.